The sequence of this T cell receptor beta chain was determined in a study of blood T cell repertoires in COVID-19. Background on the study: Italy, Spain and the United States were the sources of the convalescent and acute COVID-19 samples. PBMCs, B-cell-depleted T cells, or T cells were the source of the cDNA or gDNA that made up the material.

Germline CDR1 is LNHDA and CDR2 is SQIVND (reference sequence). The CDR3 totals 16 residues. Trimming at V came to 10 bases and at J to 4 bases, leaving 11 bases not matched to a gene. Original methodology: Amplified reference gene primers provided the basis for estimating nucleated cell counts. Assay: immunoSEQ multiplex PCR; the TCRdb copy retains only in-frame clones and omits some. V and J calls and clone size are those listed in that table; D and trimming were worked out from the DNA. The sample holds about 120,000 clones, approximately 87% seen once. Sequencing input: peripheral blood. V usage is TRBV19 and J usage is TRBJ2-5; 14 bases line up with TRBD2. The TCR originated in a woman in her seventies with acute or convalescent COVID-19. DNA of the CDR3: TGTGCCACCCAGACTAGCGGGGGGGCGTCGGTAGAGACCCAGTACTTC. This codes for CATQTSGGASVETQYF.